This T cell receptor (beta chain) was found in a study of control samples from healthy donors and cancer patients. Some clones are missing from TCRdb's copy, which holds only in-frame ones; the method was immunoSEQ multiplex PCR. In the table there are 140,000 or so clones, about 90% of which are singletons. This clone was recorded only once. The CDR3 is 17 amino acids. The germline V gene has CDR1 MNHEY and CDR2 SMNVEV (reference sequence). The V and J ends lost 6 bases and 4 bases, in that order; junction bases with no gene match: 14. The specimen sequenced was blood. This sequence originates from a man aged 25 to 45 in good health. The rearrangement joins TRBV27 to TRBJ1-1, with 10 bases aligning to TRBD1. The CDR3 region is CASRSRQGAWWTTEAFF. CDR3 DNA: TGTGCCAGCAGATCAAGACAGGGGGCGTGGTGGACCACTGAAGCTTTCTTT.